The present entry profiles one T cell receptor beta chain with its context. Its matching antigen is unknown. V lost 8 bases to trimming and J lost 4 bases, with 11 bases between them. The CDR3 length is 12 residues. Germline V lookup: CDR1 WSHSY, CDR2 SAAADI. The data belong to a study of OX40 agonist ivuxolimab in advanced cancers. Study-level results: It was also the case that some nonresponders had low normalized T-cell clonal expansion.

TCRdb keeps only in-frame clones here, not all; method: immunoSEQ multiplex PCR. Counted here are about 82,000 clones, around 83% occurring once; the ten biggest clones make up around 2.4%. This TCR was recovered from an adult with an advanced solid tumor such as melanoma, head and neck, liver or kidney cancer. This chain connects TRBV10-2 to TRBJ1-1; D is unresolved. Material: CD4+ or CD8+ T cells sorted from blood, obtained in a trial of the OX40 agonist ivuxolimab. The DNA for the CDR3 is TGCGCCAGCGCCCCGGTTGGCACTGAAGCTTTCTTT. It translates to CASAPVGTEAFF.